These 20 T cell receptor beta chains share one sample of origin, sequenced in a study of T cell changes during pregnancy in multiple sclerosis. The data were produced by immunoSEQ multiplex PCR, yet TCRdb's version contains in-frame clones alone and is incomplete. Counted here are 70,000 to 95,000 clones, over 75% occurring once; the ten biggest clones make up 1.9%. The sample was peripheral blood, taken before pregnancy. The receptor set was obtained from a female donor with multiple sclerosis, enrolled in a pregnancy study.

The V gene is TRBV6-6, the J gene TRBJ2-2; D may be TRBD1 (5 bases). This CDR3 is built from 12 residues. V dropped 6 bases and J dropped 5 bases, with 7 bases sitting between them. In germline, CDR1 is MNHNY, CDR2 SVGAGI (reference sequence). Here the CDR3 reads CASRQGTGELFF. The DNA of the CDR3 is TGTGCCAGCAGGCAGGGAACCGGGGAGCTGTTTTTT.

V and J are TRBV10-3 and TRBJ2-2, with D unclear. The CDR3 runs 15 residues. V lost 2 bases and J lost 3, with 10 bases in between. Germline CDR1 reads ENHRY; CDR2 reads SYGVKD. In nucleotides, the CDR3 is TGTGCCATCAGTGAGCATCAGTTGGACACCGGGGAGCTGTTTTTT. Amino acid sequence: CAISEHQLDTGELFF.

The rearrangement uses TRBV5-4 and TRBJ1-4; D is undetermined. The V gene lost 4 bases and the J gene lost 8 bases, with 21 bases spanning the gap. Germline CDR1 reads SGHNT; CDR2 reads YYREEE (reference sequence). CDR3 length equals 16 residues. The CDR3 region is CASSLSGMGGVEKLFF. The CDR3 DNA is TGTGCCAGCAGCCTATCGGGAATGGGTGGCGTGGAAAAACTGTTTTTT.

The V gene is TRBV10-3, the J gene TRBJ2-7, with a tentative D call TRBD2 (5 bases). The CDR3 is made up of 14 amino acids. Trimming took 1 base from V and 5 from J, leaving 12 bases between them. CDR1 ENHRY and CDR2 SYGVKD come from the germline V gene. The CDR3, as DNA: TGTGCCATCAGTGAGTATCGGGATCGGAACGAGCAGTACTTC. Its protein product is CAISEYRDRNEQYF.

CDR3 nucleotide sequence: TGTGCCTCGGGGTTGAATGGCTACACCTTC. Residues: CASGLNGYTF. V and J are TRBV30 and TRBJ1-2; D not certain. Germline values: CDR1 GTSNPN, CDR2 SVGIG (reference sequence). With 7 bases removed from V and 6 bases from J, the gap between germline ends came to 9 bases. This CDR3 has 10 amino acids.

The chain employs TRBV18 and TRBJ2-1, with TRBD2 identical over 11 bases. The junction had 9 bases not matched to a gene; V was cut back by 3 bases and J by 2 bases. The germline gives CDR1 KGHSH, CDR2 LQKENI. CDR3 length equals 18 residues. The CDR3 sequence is CASSPVAGGLVAYNEQFF. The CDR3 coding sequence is TGTGCCAGCTCACCTGTAGCGGGGGGGCTGGTCGCCTACAATGAGCAGTTCTTC.

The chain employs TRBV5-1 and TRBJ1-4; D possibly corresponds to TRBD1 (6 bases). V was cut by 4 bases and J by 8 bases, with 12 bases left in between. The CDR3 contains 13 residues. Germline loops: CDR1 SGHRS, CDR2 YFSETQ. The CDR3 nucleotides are TGCGCCAGCAGCCGGGGGGCTGAGGAAAAACTGTTTTTT. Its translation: CASSRGAEEKLFF.

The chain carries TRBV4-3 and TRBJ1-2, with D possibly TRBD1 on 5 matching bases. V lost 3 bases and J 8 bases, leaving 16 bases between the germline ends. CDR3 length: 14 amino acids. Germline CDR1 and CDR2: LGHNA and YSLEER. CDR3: CASSHQAGQAGYTF. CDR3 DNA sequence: TGCGCCAGCAGCCATCAAGCCGGACAAGCCGGCTACACCTTC.

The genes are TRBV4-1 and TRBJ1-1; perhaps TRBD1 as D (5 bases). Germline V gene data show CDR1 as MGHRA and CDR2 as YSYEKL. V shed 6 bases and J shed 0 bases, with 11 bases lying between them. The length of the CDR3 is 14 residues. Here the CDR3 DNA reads TGCGCCAGCAGACACACAGGACTGAACACTGAAGCTTTCTTT. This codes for CASRHTGLNTEAFF.

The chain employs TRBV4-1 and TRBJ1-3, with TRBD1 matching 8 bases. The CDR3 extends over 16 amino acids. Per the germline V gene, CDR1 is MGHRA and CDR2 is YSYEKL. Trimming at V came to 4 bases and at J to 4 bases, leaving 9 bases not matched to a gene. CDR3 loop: CASSPIWTGFGNTIYF. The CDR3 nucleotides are TGCGCCAGCAGCCCGATCTGGACAGGGTTCGGAAACACCATATATTTT.

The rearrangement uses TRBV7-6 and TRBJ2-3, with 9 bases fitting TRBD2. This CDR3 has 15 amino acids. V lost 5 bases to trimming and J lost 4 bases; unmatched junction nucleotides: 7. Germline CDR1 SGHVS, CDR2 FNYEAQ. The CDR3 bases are TGTGCCAGCAGCCCCCAGGAGCGGGGGGCAGATACGCAGTATTTT. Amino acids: CASSPQERGADTQYF.

The DNA for the CDR3 is TGTGCCAGCAGCGCCGACGGGAGCTCTGGAAACACCATATATTTT. Translating it yields CASSADGSSGNTIYF. The chain employs TRBV9 and TRBJ1-3; unclear D gene. Germline CDR1 SGDLS, CDR2 YYNGEE. V gave up 3 bases and J gave up 0 bases, with 10 bases separating them. The CDR3 runs 15 residues.

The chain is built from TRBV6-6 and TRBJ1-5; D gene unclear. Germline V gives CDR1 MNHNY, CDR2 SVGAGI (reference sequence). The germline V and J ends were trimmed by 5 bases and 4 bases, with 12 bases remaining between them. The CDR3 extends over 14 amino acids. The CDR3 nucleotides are TGTGCCAGCAGTCCACCCGGGTGGAATCAGCCCCAGCATTTT. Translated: CASSPPGWNQPQHF.

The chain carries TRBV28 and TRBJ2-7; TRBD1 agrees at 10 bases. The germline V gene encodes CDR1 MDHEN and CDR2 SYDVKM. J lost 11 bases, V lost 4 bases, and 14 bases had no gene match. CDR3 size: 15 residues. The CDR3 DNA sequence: TGTGCCAGCAGTTCGCCGGGACAGGGGACCACTAGGGAGTACTTC. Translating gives CASSSPGQGTTREYF. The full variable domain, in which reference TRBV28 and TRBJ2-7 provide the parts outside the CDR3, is DVKVTQSSRYLVKRTGEKVFLECVQDMDHENMFWYRQDPGLGLRLIYFSYDVKMKEKGDIPEGYSVSREKKERFSLILESASTNQTSMYLCASSSPGQGTTREYFGPGTRLTVT.

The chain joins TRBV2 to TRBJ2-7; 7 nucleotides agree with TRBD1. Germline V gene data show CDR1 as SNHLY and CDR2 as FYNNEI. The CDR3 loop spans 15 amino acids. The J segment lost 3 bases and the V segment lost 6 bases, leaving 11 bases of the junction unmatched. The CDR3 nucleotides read TGTGCCAGCAGCTCCCGGGACAGAGCACGCTACGAGCAGTACTTC. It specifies CASSSRDRARYEQYF. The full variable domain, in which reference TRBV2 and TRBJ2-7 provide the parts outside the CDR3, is EPEVTQTPSHQVTQMGQEVILRCVPISNHLYFYWYRQILGQKVEFLVSFYNNEISEKSEIFDDQFSVERPDGSNFTLKIRSTKLEDSAMYFCASSSRDRARYEQYFGPGTRLTVT.

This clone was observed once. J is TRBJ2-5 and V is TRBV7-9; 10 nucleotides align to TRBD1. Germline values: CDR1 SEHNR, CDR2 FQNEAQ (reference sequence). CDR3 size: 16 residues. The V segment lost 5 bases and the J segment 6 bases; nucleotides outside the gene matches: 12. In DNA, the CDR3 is TGTGCCAGCAGCCCCCGTTTTGGGACAGGGGCGAAGACCCAGTACTTC. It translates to CASSPRFGTGAKTQYF.

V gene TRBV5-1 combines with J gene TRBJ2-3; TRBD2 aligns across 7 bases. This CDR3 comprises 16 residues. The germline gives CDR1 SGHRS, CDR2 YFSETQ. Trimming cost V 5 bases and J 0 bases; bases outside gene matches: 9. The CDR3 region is CASSGSGMGSTDTQYF. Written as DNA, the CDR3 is TGCGCCAGCAGTGGGAGCGGGATGGGAAGCACAGATACGCAGTATTTT.

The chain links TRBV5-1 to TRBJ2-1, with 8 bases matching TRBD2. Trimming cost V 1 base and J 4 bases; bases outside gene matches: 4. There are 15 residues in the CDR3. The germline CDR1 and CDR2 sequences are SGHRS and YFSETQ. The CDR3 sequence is CASSLKTSAYNEQFF. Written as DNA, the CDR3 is TGCGCCAGCAGCTTGAAGACTAGCGCTTACAATGAGCAGTTCTTC. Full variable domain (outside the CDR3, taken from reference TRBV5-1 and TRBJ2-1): KAGVTQTPRYLIKTRGQQVTLSCSPISGHRSVSWYQQTPGQGLQFLFEYFSETQRNKGNFPGRFSGRQFSNSRSEMNVSTLELGDSALYLCASSLKTSAYNEQFFGPGTRLTVL.

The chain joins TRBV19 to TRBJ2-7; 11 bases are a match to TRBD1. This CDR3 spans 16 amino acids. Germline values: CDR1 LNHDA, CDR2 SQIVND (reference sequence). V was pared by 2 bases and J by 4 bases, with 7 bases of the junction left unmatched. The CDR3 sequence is CASSISAGTGGYEQYF. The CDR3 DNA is TGTGCCAGTAGTATAAGCGCCGGGACAGGGGGGTACGAGCAGTACTTC.

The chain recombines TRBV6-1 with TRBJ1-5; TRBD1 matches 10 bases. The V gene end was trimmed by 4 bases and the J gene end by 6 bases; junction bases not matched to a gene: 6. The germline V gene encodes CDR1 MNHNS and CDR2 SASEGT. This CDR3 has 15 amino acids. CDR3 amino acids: CASSATGTGVQPQHF. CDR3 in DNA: TGTGCCAGCAGTGCTACCGGGACAGGGGTTCAGCCCCAGCATTTT.